The 27 T cell receptor beta chains reported below all come from one sample, sequenced in a study of blood T cell repertoires in COVID-19 (dated by TCRdb to about 2020). Libraries were built with the immunoSEQ multiplex PCR assay. TCRdb provides this immuneACCESS table in a form limited to in-frame rearrangements. Some clones are lacking; in checked studies, under half of them reflect an unresolved V gene, and why the rest are absent is not known. The sample data list some 250,000 clones, and around 85% of these were observed just once. The ten biggest clones cover 1.9% of the sample. The sample comprised PBMCs or T cells enriched from blood (not recorded which). The receptors here all came from a woman aged 50 to 65 who had recovered from COVID-19.

The CDR3 DNA reads TGTGCCAGCAGTGGGAATAGCGGGTTCTCCTACGAGCAGTACTTC. Protein: CASSGNSGFSYEQYF. The rearrangement links TRBV2 to TRBJ2-7, with 7 bases that match TRBD2. In germline, CDR1 is SNHLY, CDR2 FYNNEI. The CDR3 is made up of 15 amino acids. V trimming: 4 bases; J trimming: 0 bases; junction bases outside the gene matches: 6.

The chain couples TRBV7-8 to TRBJ2-4; 9 bases are a match to TRBD1. Germline CDR1 and CDR2: SGHVS and FQNEAQ. J was trimmed by 6 bases and V by 3 bases; bases with no gene match: 3. There are 14 residues in the CDR3. The CDR3 protein is CASSFGTGLNIQYF. Here the CDR3 DNA reads TGTGCCAGCAGCTTCGGGACAGGGCTAAACATTCAGTACTTC.

The gene calls are TRBV30 and TRBJ1-4, with D hard to call. Trimming cost V 1 base and J 8 bases, with 14 bases left between them. CDR3 length: 14 amino acids. The germline CDR1 and CDR2 sequences are GTSNPN and SVGIG (reference sequence). In DNA, the CDR3 is TGTGCCTGGAGTGGATTCGGGGTGAGAGAAAAACTGTTTTTT. This translates into CAWSGFGVREKLFF.

The chain joins TRBV12-2 to TRBJ1-5; TRBD1, the table's D call, lacks a check against the DNA. TRBV12-2 is annotated as a pseudogene. The CDR3 covers 18 residues. In nucleotides, the CDR3 is TGTGCAAGTCGCCCCGGGACAGAAGGTCACGGTAGCAATCAGCCCCAGCATTTT. Its translation is CASRPGTEGHGSNQPQHF.

This chain uses TRBV7-9 with TRBJ2-3; D perhaps matches TRBD2 (5 bases). Deletions cut 1 base from V and 2 bases from J, with 7 bases between. Germline-derived CDR1 and CDR2 are SEHNR and FQNEAQ (reference sequence). The CDR3 loop spans 14 amino acids. The CDR3, as DNA: TGTGCCAGCAGCTTAGGGCTAGCCACAGATACGCAGTATTTT. Translation gives CASSLGLATDTQYF.

This sequence joins TRBV6-2 or TRBV6-3 and TRBJ1-5; D is unclear. Between the trimmed V and J ends, which lost 0 bases and 4 bases, there was a span of 22 bases. The CDR3 runs to 19 residues. Germline loops: CDR1 MNHEY, CDR2 SVGEGT. The CDR3 DNA is TGTGCCAGCAGTTACTCGAAGGAGGGAGGGCTTAGGAGTAATCAGCCCCAGCATTTT. It codes for CASSYSKEGGLRSNQPQHF.

The gene calls are TRBV19 and TRBJ2-6, with 7 bases fitting TRBD2. V trimming: 4 bases; J trimming: 3 bases; junction bases outside the gene matches: 3. The CDR3 loop spans 15 amino acids. CDR1 is LNHDA, CDR2 SQIVND, per germline (reference sequence). The CDR3: CASSTGGSGANVLTF. CDR3 DNA sequence: TGTGCCAGTAGTACCGGCGGGAGTGGGGCCAACGTCCTGACTTTC.

The genes are TRBV5-1 and TRBJ1-1; TRBD1 might be the D (5 bases). Germline V gene data show CDR1 as SGHRS and CDR2 as YFSETQ. This CDR3 is 14 amino acids long. V gave up 2 bases and J gave up 3 bases, with 11 bases separating them. For the CDR3, the DNA is TGCGCCAGCAGCTTAAGTTGGGGGGACACTGAAGCTTTCTTT. This sequence encodes CASSLSWGDTEAFF. Filled out from reference TRBV5-1 and TRBJ1-1, the complete variable domain reads KAGVTQTPRYLIKTRGQQVTLSCSPISGHRSVSWYQQTPGQGLQFLFEYFSETQRNKGNFPGRFSGRQFSNSRSEMNVSTLELGDSALYLCASSLSWGDTEAFFGQGTRLTVV.

V is TRBV5-8 and J is TRBJ1-1; D call uncertain. The germline CDR1 and CDR2 sequences are SGHTS and YDEGEE. Trimming removed 1 base from V and 1 base from J, with 11 bases in between. The CDR3 spans 15 residues. CDR3 region: CASSLWTGGNTEAFF. CDR3 coding DNA: TGTGCCAGCAGCTTGTGGACGGGAGGGAACACTGAAGCTTTCTTT.

This clone was recorded only once. The chain couples TRBV5-4 to TRBJ2-7, with 10 bases lining up with TRBD2. Germline CDR1 SGHNT, CDR2 YYREEE (reference sequence). The ends lost 4 bases at V and 4 bases at J; junction bases unmatched: 8. The CDR3 has 15 residues. CDR3 sequence reads: CASSASSGSSYEQYF. The CDR3 DNA is TGTGCCAGCAGCGCATCTAGCGGGAGTTCGTACGAGCAGTACTTC.

The CDR3 sequence: CASSFLTGGYEQYF. The CDR3 bases are TGTGCCAGCAGCTTCCTAACAGGGGGCTACGAGCAGTACTTC. V is TRBV11-2 and J is TRBJ2-7; 8 nucleotides align to TRBD1. V dropped 3 bases and J dropped 3; count of bases not matched to a gene: 4. Germline V gene sequence: CDR1 SGHAT, CDR2 FQNNGV. This CDR3 comprises 14 residues.

The chain joins TRBV6-5 to TRBJ2-2, with 7 nucleotides matching TRBD1. There are 15 residues in the CDR3. CDR1 is MNHEY, CDR2 SVGAGI, per germline. The junction had 9 bases not matched to a gene; V was cut back by 10 bases and J by 1 base. The CDR3 loop reads CANSIGQVNTGELFF. CDR3 DNA sequence: TGTGCCAACTCGATCGGACAGGTGAACACCGGGGAGCTGTTTTTT.

The gene calls are TRBV5-6 and TRBJ1-2, with D possibly matching TRBD1 (5 bases). The ends were cut back, 5 bases at V and 4 bases at J, with 12 bases in the middle. The germline V gene encodes CDR1 SGHDT and CDR2 YYEEEE. The CDR3 has 13 amino acids. The CDR3 reads CASRPGLIYGYTF. CDR3 DNA: TGTGCCAGCAGACCGGGACTTATCTATGGCTACACCTTC.

This chain uses TRBV2 with TRBJ1-1; perhaps TRBD1 as D (5 bases). The germline V and J ends were trimmed by 8 bases and 4 bases, with 8 bases remaining between them. Germline CDR1 and CDR2: SNHLY and FYNNEI. This CDR3 has 11 residues. CDR3 amino acids: CASARGTEAFF. CDR3 DNA: TGTGCCAGCGCTAGGGGCACTGAAGCTTTCTTT.

This chain connects TRBV19 to TRBJ2-3, with D unclear. The ends were cut back, 5 bases at V and 0 bases at J, with 9 bases in the middle. The germline V gene encodes CDR1 LNHDA and CDR2 SQIVND (reference sequence). The CDR3 totals 14 residues. The CDR3 nucleotides are TGTGCCAGTAGTCCTAAACCAAGCACAGATACGCAGTATTTT. Translation gives CASSPKPSTDTQYF.

The chain couples TRBV4-1 to TRBJ1-2, with TRBD1 identical over 7 bases. Germline V gene lookup returns CDR1 MGHRA and CDR2 YSYEKL. CDR3 size: 16 residues. V lost 2 bases and J lost 1; bases outside the gene matches: 7. CDR3 loop: CASSQFRDSLNYGYTF. The CDR3 nucleotides read TGCGCCAGCAGCCAATTCCGGGACAGCCTTAACTATGGCTACACCTTC.

The chain combines TRBV11-2 with TRBJ2-1, with TRBD2 identical over 8 bases. The CDR3 consists of 16 residues. Germline CDR1 SGHAT, CDR2 FQNNGV. Germline trimming cut 0 bases from V and 13 bases from J; bases unmatched to any gene: 14. The CDR3 here is CASSLDQPAGVPHQFF. The DNA for the CDR3 is TGTGCCAGCAGCTTAGATCAACCAGCGGGAGTCCCCCACCAGTTCTTC.

CDR3 amino acids: CASSPWTSGRSETQYF. The CDR3 DNA follows: TGTGCCAGTAGTCCGTGGACTAGCGGGAGGTCGGAGACCCAGTACTTC. J is TRBJ2-5 and V is TRBV19, with 14 bases matching TRBD2. The CDR3 has 16 residues. In germline, CDR1 is LNHDA, CDR2 SQIVND (reference sequence). With 5 bases clipped from V and 5 bases from J, the junction kept 7 bases outside the gene matches.

The rearrangement links TRBV12-3 or TRBV12-4 to TRBJ2-2; D is unresolved. The CDR3 has 13 amino acids. V was clipped by 4 bases and J by 4 bases, with 7 bases between them. The CDR3 region is CASSYPGTGELFF. The DNA for the CDR3 is TGTGCCAGCAGTTATCCGGGCACCGGGGAGCTGTTTTTT.

The genes are TRBV10-3 and TRBJ2-3, with a tentative D call TRBD2 (6 bases). Trimming removed 4 bases at V and 2 bases at J, with 10 bases between. The CDR3 spans 14 residues. Germline V gene lookup returns CDR1 ENHRY and CDR2 SYGVKD. The CDR3 sequence is CAISGGLPTDTQYF. CDR3 bases: TGTGCCATCAGTGGCGGACTACCCACAGATACGCAGTATTTT.

The CDR3 DNA sequence: TGTGCCAGCAGTTTGGCTGGGACAGGGGTGGCGTATGAAAAACTGTTTTTT. Amino acids: CASSLAGTGVAYEKLFF. The chain carries TRBV28 and TRBJ1-4; 10 bases align to TRBD1. From germline, CDR1 is MDHEN and CDR2 SYDVKM. This CDR3 region has 17 residues. Trimming cost V 3 bases and J 6 bases; bases outside gene matches: 10.

This clone was counted a few times. CDR3 DNA sequence: TGTGCCTGGATGAGGGGACTCGCGACAGATGAGCAGTTCTTC. Residues: CAWMRGLATDEQFF. The J gene is TRBJ2-1, the V gene TRBV30; D may be TRBD2 (6 bases). Trimming took 4 bases from V and 8 from J, leaving 18 bases between them. Germline CDR1 GTSNPN, CDR2 SVGIG (reference sequence). CDR3 length equals 14 residues.

CDR3 residues: CASSFGLRDYNNEQFF. CDR3 nucleotides: TGCGCCAGCAGCTTCGGCCTCCGGGACTATAACAATGAGCAGTTCTTC. This rearrangement joins TRBV5-1 to TRBJ2-1; 7 nucleotides line up with TRBD2. J lost 5 bases, V lost 2 bases, and 10 bases had no gene match. The CDR3 has 16 amino acids. From germline, CDR1 is SGHRS and CDR2 YFSETQ.

The rearrangement joins TRBV6-6 to TRBJ1-5, with a possible D match to TRBD1 (5 bases). Germline V gene data show CDR1 as MNHNY and CDR2 as SVGAGI (reference sequence). The CDR3 loop spans 16 amino acids. Trimming took off 0 bases at V and 7 bases at J, with 16 bases between the two ends. CDR3: CASSYSPGGGGQPQHF. For the CDR3, the DNA is TGTGCCAGCAGTTACTCTCCGGGGGGAGGAGGGCAGCCCCAGCATTTT.

The chain has TRBV7-2 and TRBJ1-5; maybe TRBD1 (5 bases). Trimming left V 5 bases short and J 5 bases short, with 16 bases between. There are 15 residues in the CDR3. Germline V gene sequence: CDR1 SGHTA, CDR2 FQGNSA. The CDR3 DNA reads as TGTGCCAGCAGCCCCACCCTTGGGGGGGATCAGCCCCAGCATTTT. Residues: CASSPTLGGDQPQHF.

J is TRBJ1-2 and V is TRBV5-8; unclear D gene. The CDR3 spans 11 residues. V was cut by 3 bases and J by 4 bases, with 4 bases left in between. Germline V gene data show CDR1 as SGHTS and CDR2 as YDEGEE. The CDR3 region is CASSSGYGYTF. For the CDR3, the DNA is TGTGCCAGCAGCTCAGGCTATGGCTACACCTTC.

The chain carries TRBV15 and TRBJ1-1; perhaps TRBD1 as D (5 bases). The CDR3 is 15 residues long. Between the trimmed V and J ends, which lost 9 bases and 3 bases, there was a span of 20 bases. Germline values: CDR1 LNHNV, CDR2 YYDKDF (reference sequence). The CDR3 nucleotides read TGTGCCACTAATCGACGAACGACGGGGGACACTGAAGCTTTCTTT. Translating it yields CATNRRTTGDTEAFF.